These 28 T cell receptor beta chains originate from one sample sequenced in a study of OX40 agonist ivuxolimab in advanced cancers. The protocol was immunoSEQ multiplex PCR, while the TCRdb copy is restricted to in-frame clones and leaves out a portion. This table has 85,000 to 100,000 clones, around 92% appearing once. The starting material was CD4+ or CD8+ T cells sorted from blood, obtained in a trial of the OX40 agonist ivuxolimab. These receptors were taken from an adult with an advanced solid tumor such as melanoma, head and neck, liver or kidney cancer.

The rearrangement links TRBV20-1 to TRBJ2-1, with D possibly being TRBD1 (6 bases). Trimming took off 7 bases at V and 7 bases at J, with 11 bases between the two ends. Per germline, CDR1 DFQATT and CDR2 SNEGSKA (reference sequence). CDR3 length: 11 residues. CDR3 DNA sequence: TGCAGTGAGCAGGGGCCAAATGAGCAGTTCTTC. Translated: CSEQGPNEQFF.

The chain joins TRBV7-3 to TRBJ2-3; D possibly corresponds to TRBD2 (6 bases). The CDR3 is 16 residues long. In germline, CDR1 is SGHTA, CDR2 FQGTGA. Trimming removed 1 base from V and 6 bases from J, with 17 bases in between. The CDR3 reads CASSLRRGALDDTQYF. Here the CDR3 DNA reads TGTGCCAGCAGCTTAAGGAGGGGAGCTCTCGACGATACGCAGTATTTT.

The chain recombines TRBV19 with TRBJ2-2, with D possibly matching TRBD1 (5 bases). CDR3 length: 15 amino acids. Germline V lookup: CDR1 LNHDA, CDR2 SQIVND (reference sequence). V lost 4 bases and J lost 4, with 13 bases in between. CDR3 amino acids: CASSSHGASTGELFF. The CDR3 coding sequence is TGTGCCAGTAGTAGCCATGGGGCGAGCACCGGGGAGCTGTTTTTT.

The chain joins TRBV7-2 to TRBJ2-7; D is ambiguous. The CDR3 sequence is 11 residues long. V lost 5 bases, J lost 4 bases, and 6 bases lay in between. Germline V gene data show CDR1 as SGHTA and CDR2 as FQGNSA. As DNA, the CDR3 is TGTGCCAGCAGCGGCCCATACGAGCAGTACTTC. Translation: CASSGPYEQYF.

The V and J genes are TRBV6-1 and TRBJ1-5; D gene ambiguous. Trimming shortened V by 7 bases and J by 5 bases, and 12 bases separated the two germline ends. Germline V CDR1 and CDR2: MNHNS, SASEGT. This CDR3 region has 13 residues. The CDR3 sequence is CASNFGGDQPQHF. The CDR3 bases are TGTGCCAGCAATTTTGGTGGAGATCAGCCCCAGCATTTT.

The rearrangement joins TRBV10-1 to TRBJ2-1; possible D gene TRBD2, 5 bases. The germline V and J ends were trimmed by 6 bases and 6 bases, with 12 bases remaining between them. Germline lookup yields CDR1 WNHNN and CDR2 SYGVQD (reference sequence). This CDR3 has 13 amino acids. The CDR3 here is CASRKALVNEQFF. The CDR3 region has the DNA TGCGCCAGCAGGAAAGCACTAGTCAATGAGCAGTTCTTC.

V and J are TRBV30 and TRBJ2-5; the D gene is possibly TRBD1 (6 bases). Germline CDR1 and CDR2: GTSNPN and SVGIG (reference sequence). The V end was cut by 5 bases, the J end by 5 bases, with 15 bases between. The CDR3 extends over 13 amino acids. DNA of the CDR3: TGTGCCTGGGGGACACATGTCCCCGAGACCCAGTACTTC. Protein: CAWGTHVPETQYF.

This chain joins TRBV5-4 and TRBJ2-6; D gene uncertain. The germline V gene has CDR1 SGHNT and CDR2 YYREEE (reference sequence). The CDR3 has 18 amino acids. The V and J ends lost 4 bases and 0 bases respectively, with 17 bases between them. The CDR3 spells CASSHGQATISGANVLTF. The CDR3 DNA reads TGTGCCAGCAGCCATGGTCAGGCAACGATCTCTGGGGCCAACGTCCTGACTTTC.

The sample holds one count of this clone. The rearrangement joins TRBV30 to TRBJ2-3; D tentatively reads TRBD1 or TRBD2 (6 bases each). The CDR3 spans 13 residues. Looked up from germline, CDR1 is GTSNPN and CDR2 is SVGIG (reference sequence). V gave up 0 bases and J gave up 5 bases, with 9 bases separating them. The CDR3 DNA reads TGTGCCTGGAGTGTAAAGGGGGGAGATACGCAGTATTTT. Translation gives CAWSVKGGDTQYF.

This rearrangement joins TRBV28 to TRBJ2-3; 8 bases are shared with TRBD2. Germline V lookup: CDR1 MDHEN, CDR2 SYDVKM. The CDR3 loop spans 17 amino acids. V was pared by 1 base and J by 2 bases, with 8 bases of the junction left unmatched. The DNA of the CDR3 is TGTGCCAGCAGTTTATCGTCTAGCGGGCGACACACAGATACGCAGTATTTT. It specifies CASSLSSSGRHTDTQYF.

The gene calls are TRBV20-1 and TRBJ2-1; D is undetermined. V shed 2 bases and J shed 9 bases, with 5 bases lying between them. CDR1 and CDR2 (germline): DFQATT, SNEGSKA (reference sequence). This CDR3 is built from 10 residues. CDR3 sequence reads: CSARRSEQFF. CDR3 DNA sequence: TGCAGTGCTAGACGTAGTGAGCAGTTCTTC.

The genes are TRBV19 and TRBJ2-1; D ambiguous. Per germline, CDR1 LNHDA and CDR2 SQIVND (reference sequence). V lost 2 bases and J lost 7, with 9 bases in between. The CDR3 extends over 13 amino acids. The CDR3 loop is CASSIWAENEQFF. The DNA for the CDR3 is TGTGCCAGTAGTATATGGGCAGAGAATGAGCAGTTCTTC.

This chain connects TRBV28 to TRBJ1-4; TRBD1 is a possible D gene (6 bases). The CDR3 totals 15 residues. V was cut by 6 bases and J by 8 bases, with 19 bases left in between. The germline gives CDR1 MDHEN, CDR2 SYDVKM. Here the CDR3 reads CASSLPRQGSEKLFF. The CDR3, as DNA: TGTGCCAGCAGCCTCCCGAGGCAGGGGTCCGAAAAACTGTTTTTT.

The chain uses TRBV5-1 and TRBJ2-1; possible D gene TRBD1, 6 bases. V was pared by 2 bases and J by 7 bases, with 16 bases between. The CDR3 spans 15 residues. Germline lookup yields CDR1 SGHRS and CDR2 YFSETQ. The CDR3 reads CASSLMAGAGNEQFF. The CDR3 DNA reads as TGCGCCAGCAGCTTAATGGCAGGGGCAGGGAATGAGCAGTTCTTC.

This chain uses TRBV20-1 with TRBJ2-2; D gene unclear. The CDR3 is 11 amino acids. In germline, CDR1 is DFQATT, CDR2 SNEGSKA (reference sequence). Trimming cost V 2 bases and J 2 bases, with 0 bases left between them. CDR3 loop: CSARNTGELFF. CDR3 bases: TGCAGTGCTAGAAACACCGGGGAGCTGTTTTTT.

The V and J genes are TRBV27 and TRBJ1-5; TRBD1 agrees at 7 bases. Germline V gene data show CDR1 as MNHEY and CDR2 as SMNVEV (reference sequence). V gave up 4 bases and J gave up 7 bases; unmatched junction bases: 4. The CDR3 is 13 residues long. The CDR3: CASSWAGGQPQHF. As DNA, the CDR3 is TGTGCCAGCAGTTGGGCAGGGGGACAGCCCCAGCATTTT.

Here the CDR3 DNA reads TGTGCCAGCAGTCGGCTTGTGGCCTACGAGCAGTACTTC. Protein sequence: CASSRLVAYEQYF. The gene calls are TRBV6-1 and TRBJ2-7; D gene ambiguous. The ends were cut back, 5 bases at V and 2 bases at J, with 10 bases in the middle. The CDR3 is 13 amino acids. The germline V gene encodes CDR1 MNHNS and CDR2 SASEGT.

The J gene is TRBJ2-2, the V gene TRBV5-1; possible D gene TRBD2, 6 bases. Germline CDR1 reads SGHRS; CDR2 reads YFSETQ. This CDR3 is built from 15 residues. The V end lost 4 bases, the J end lost 2 bases, and 12 bases lay between the germline ends. CDR3 DNA: TGCGCCAGCAGCGAGGGGACTCCTAACACCGGGGAGCTGTTTTTT. Protein sequence: CASSEGTPNTGELFF.

The chain carries TRBV9 and TRBJ2-7; 8 bases line up with TRBD2. The germline V gene encodes CDR1 SGDLS and CDR2 YYNGEE. The junction had 7 bases not matched to a gene; V was cut back by 0 bases and J by 2 bases. CDR3 size: 16 residues. The DNA of the CDR3 is TGTGCCAGCAGCGTAGGGGATAGCGGGGATCCCTACGAGCAGTACTTC. Its protein product is CASSVGDSGDPYEQYF.

This clone was observed once. The chain recombines TRBV5-5 with TRBJ1-2; 7 bases fit TRBD1. Germline V gene sequence: CDR1 SGHKS, CDR2 YYEKEE (reference sequence). CDR3 length: 14 amino acids. With V trimmed by 3 bases and J by 1 base, 3 bases remained unmatched. This CDR3 reads CASSSGTVNYGYTF. The CDR3 DNA reads as TGTGCCAGCAGCTCCGGGACAGTTAACTATGGCTACACCTTC. The full variable domain, in which reference TRBV5-5 and TRBJ1-2 provide the parts outside the CDR3, is DAGVTQSPTHLIKTRGQQVTLRCSPISGHKSVSWYQQVLGQGPQFIFQYYEKEERGRGNFPDRFSARQFPNYSSELNVNALLLGDSALYLCASSSGTVNYGYTFGSGTRLTVV.

This chain uses TRBV28 with TRBJ2-1; D may correspond to TRBD1 or TRBD2 (5 bases each). Trimming removed 5 bases at V and 3 bases at J, with 14 bases between. The germline V gene encodes CDR1 MDHEN and CDR2 SYDVKM. The CDR3 runs to 15 residues. In nucleotides, the CDR3 is TGTGCCAGCAGTCCCTTGGGGGAGCGCTACAATGAGCAGTTCTTC. This sequence encodes CASSPLGERYNEQFF.

On this clone itself: The junction shows a germline mismatch at one end, possibly a read error. The gene calls are TRBV7-7 and TRBJ2-1; D not certain. This CDR3 contains 15 residues. Germline CDR1 reads SSHAT; CDR2 reads FNYEAQ (reference sequence). Written as DNA, the CDR3 is TGTGCTAGCAGCTCAAATGTTGGCCCCTCCAATGAGCAGTTCTTC. Translating it yields CASSSNVGPSNEQFF.

The chain uses TRBV30 and TRBJ2-4; possible D gene TRBD1, 6 bases. V lost 1 base, J lost 14 bases, and 15 bases lay in between. The CDR3 spans 12 residues. CDR1 is GTSNPN and CDR2 is SVGIG in the germline V gene (reference sequence). The CDR3 here is CAWSALGTFEYF. CDR3 DNA sequence: TGTGCCTGGAGTGCCCTCGGGACATTCGAGTACTTC.

V is TRBV19 and J is TRBJ2-1, with a weak D call TRBD2 (5 bases). Trimming removed 7 bases from V and 4 bases from J, with 8 bases in between. Germline V lookup: CDR1 LNHDA, CDR2 SQIVND (reference sequence). The CDR3 contains 12 residues. The CDR3, as DNA: TGTGCCAGTATTAGCGAGTACAATGAGCAGTTCTTC. This gives the protein CASISEYNEQFF.

This clone was counted a few times. The rearrangement joins TRBV28 to TRBJ1-2; perhaps TRBD1 as D (5 bases). This CDR3 region has 14 residues. V lost 5 bases and J 7 bases, leaving 17 bases between the germline ends. From germline, CDR1 is MDHEN and CDR2 SYDVKM. CDR3 in amino acids: CASSPGPALGGYTF. In DNA, the CDR3 is TGTGCCAGCAGTCCGGGGCCCGCTCTCGGTGGCTACACCTTC.

The chain employs TRBV7-6 and TRBJ1-6, with 10 bases aligning to TRBD1. V lost 2 bases and J lost 10; bases outside the gene matches: 8. This CDR3 has 16 residues. Germline V gene data show CDR1 as SGHVS and CDR2 as FNYEAQ. The CDR3 coding sequence is TGTGCCAGCAGCTTATACGGGGACAGGGGTCGGTCACCCCTCCACTTT. This sequence encodes CASSLYGDRGRSPLHF.

The chain is built from TRBV6-6 and TRBJ2-7; no clear D gene. Trimming took 2 bases from V and 0 from J, leaving 8 bases between them. The CDR3 extends over 14 amino acids. The germline gives CDR1 MNHNY, CDR2 SVGAGI (reference sequence). CDR3 bases: TGTGCCAGCAGTTACCCCCAAAACTCCTACGAGCAGTACTTC. Translated, it gives CASSYPQNSYEQYF.

The chain carries TRBV5-1 and TRBJ2-1; 8 bases align to TRBD2. The germline gives CDR1 SGHRS, CDR2 YFSETQ. The CDR3 spans 16 residues. Trimming at V came to 3 bases and at J to 7 bases, leaving 12 bases not matched to a gene. The chain's CDR3 is CASSSGGAGVGNEQFF. The CDR3 DNA is TGCGCCAGCAGCTCCGGGGGAGCGGGAGTGGGAAATGAGCAGTTCTTC.